These 16 T cell receptor beta chains were all obtained from the same sample, sequenced in a study of radiotherapy plus CTLA-4 blockade in lung cancer (dated by TCRdb to 2016 to 2018). The protocol used for the library was the immunoSEQ multiplex PCR assay. The table was pulled from immuneACCESS by TCRdb, which kept in-frame rearrangements only. Such tables lose some clones; where checked, under half of the loss comes from unresolved V genes, and the rest has no known cause. The sample has more than 80,000 clones on record, roughly 84% of them singletons. Of the sample, 2.4% falls within the top ten clones. The sequenced sample was peripheral blood, obtained from a patient treated with radiotherapy plus ipilimumab. The receptors originated from a human donor with non-small cell lung cancer that progressed on radiotherapy plus ipilimumab. Some clones in this sample may be carry-over from other donors' samples.

The chain joins TRBV11-2 to TRBJ2-7; D not certain. This CDR3 has 12 residues. The germline V gene has CDR1 SGHAT and CDR2 FQNNGV. Trimming shortened V by 0 bases and J by 3 bases, and 3 bases separated the two germline ends. The CDR3 here is CASSLDRYEQYF. CDR3 in DNA: TGTGCCAGCAGCTTAGATCGCTACGAGCAGTACTTC.

The chain recombines TRBV7-8 with TRBJ1-5; unclear D gene. Germline values: CDR1 SGHVS, CDR2 FQNEAQ. The CDR3 extends over 17 amino acids. V was pared by 0 bases and J by 6 bases, with 18 bases between. The CDR3 DNA reads as TGTGCCAGCAGCTTAGCATTGATAGGGTCGGGTGTTCAGCCCCAGCATTTT. The encoded protein is CASSLALIGSGVQPQHF.

Notes on this clone: Compared with germline, one end of the junction differs, possibly owing to a read error. V is TRBV2 and J is TRBJ2-2; D is ambiguous. Germline-derived CDR1 and CDR2 are SNHLY and FYNNEI. This CDR3 spans 14 amino acids. Here the CDR3 reads CASREDLPTGELFF. The CDR3 nucleotides are TGTGCCAGCAGAGAAGACCTTCCCACCGGGGAGCTGTTTTTT.

This clone was seen a few times. V gene TRBV7-9 combines with J gene TRBJ2-5, with 7 bases lining up with TRBD1. With V trimmed by 5 bases and J by 5 bases, 11 bases remained unmatched. The CDR3 runs 15 residues. Germline CDR1 reads SEHNR; CDR2 reads FQNEAQ (reference sequence). The CDR3 protein is CASSPGTVGWETQYF. The CDR3, as DNA: TGTGCCAGCAGCCCCGGGACAGTGGGATGGGAGACCCAGTACTTC.

The rearrangement links TRBV11-3 to TRBJ2-1, with TRBD1 matching over 8 bases. The junction had 10 bases not matched to a gene; V was cut back by 0 bases and J by 6 bases. The germline V gene encodes CDR1 SGHNT and CDR2 YENEEA. This CDR3 is built from 17 residues. The chain's CDR3 is CASSLDLGQGLFNEQFF. The CDR3 DNA is TGTGCCAGCAGCTTAGATTTAGGACAGGGTCTCTTCAATGAGCAGTTCTTC.

J is TRBJ1-4 and V is TRBV7-9; no firm D call. CDR1 is SEHNR, CDR2 FQNEAQ, per germline (reference sequence). The CDR3 runs to 14 residues. The germline V and J ends were trimmed by 5 bases and 7 bases, with 14 bases remaining between them. Written as DNA, the CDR3 is TGTGCCAGCAGCCTAACAACGGAGGGTGAAAAACTGTTTTTT. It yields the protein CASSLTTEGEKLFF.

The chain is built from TRBV19 and TRBJ1-1; 7 positions match TRBD1. The germline V gene has CDR1 LNHDA and CDR2 SQIVND (reference sequence). The V segment lost 7 bases and the J segment 4 bases; nucleotides outside the gene matches: 12. CDR3 length equals 15 residues. The CDR3 reads CASNWDPQGITEAFF. Written as DNA, the CDR3 is TGTGCCAGTAACTGGGACCCACAGGGGATCACTGAAGCTTTCTTT.

This clone was found once. This chain connects TRBV9 to TRBJ1-1; 12 nucleotides agree with TRBD1. This CDR3 has 16 residues. The J segment lost 3 bases and the V segment lost 4 bases, leaving 7 bases of the junction unmatched. From germline, CDR1 is SGDLS and CDR2 YYNGEE. The CDR3 DNA is TGTGCCAGCAGCCTAGGGACAGGGGGCGCGTACACTGAAGCTTTCTTT. Amino acids: CASSLGTGGAYTEAFF.

This clone has only one observation. The chain recombines TRBV2 with TRBJ2-1; 8 positions agree with TRBD2. J gave up 9 bases and V 8 bases, and 6 bases lay outside the gene matches. This CDR3 region has 12 residues. Germline V gives CDR1 SNHLY, CDR2 FYNNEI. DNA of the CDR3: TGTGCCAGCTCCGGGGGGGTCCCTGAGCAGTTCTTC. This codes for CASSGGVPEQFF.

This clone was observed a handful of times. The chain combines TRBV30 with TRBJ2-7, with TRBD2 identical over 9 bases. This CDR3 is built from 13 residues. Trimming cost V 3 bases and J 10 bases; bases outside gene matches: 10. Germline values: CDR1 GTSNPN, CDR2 SVGIG (reference sequence). CDR3 sequence: CAWSVSGGSHQYF. The DNA for the CDR3 is TGTGCCTGGAGCGTTAGCGGGGGATCACATCAGTACTTC.

This rearrangement joins TRBV6-6 to TRBJ2-3, with TRBD1 as a possible D gene (5 bases). The germline CDR1 and CDR2 sequences are MNHNY and SVGAGI (reference sequence). Trimming removed 7 bases from V and 2 bases from J, with 13 bases in between. This CDR3 contains 14 residues. The chain's CDR3 is CASMFGANTDTQYF. The CDR3 DNA sequence: TGTGCCAGCATGTTTGGGGCGAACACAGATACGCAGTATTTT.

V and J are TRBV7-8 and TRBJ2-3; D perhaps matches TRBD1 (6 bases). This CDR3 comprises 15 residues. Germline V gene lookup returns CDR1 SGHVS and CDR2 FQNEAQ. The ends were cut back, 8 bases at V and 4 bases at J, with 19 bases in the middle. In DNA form, the CDR3 reads TGTGCCAGCCGCTACAGGGAATCCTTTGCAGATACGCAGTATTTT. Translated, it gives CASRYRESFADTQYF.

J is TRBJ2-1 and V is TRBV19; D might be TRBD2 (5 bases). The CDR3 length is 14 residues. V lost 10 bases and J 5 bases, leaving 18 bases between the germline ends. From germline, CDR1 is LNHDA and CDR2 SQIVND (reference sequence). The CDR3 here is CANEAPGTNNEQFF. DNA for the CDR3: TGTGCCAACGAAGCGCCGGGAACAAACAATGAGCAGTTCTTC.

This clone was counted only a few times. The V call is TRBV10-3, the J call TRBJ2-1; D remains ambiguous. The germline V and J ends were trimmed by 4 bases and 0 bases, with 10 bases remaining between them. The CDR3 covers 15 residues. CDR1 ENHRY and CDR2 SYGVKD come from the germline V gene. CDR3 loop: CAISAEASSYNEQFF. CDR3 DNA sequence: TGTGCCATCAGTGCAGAGGCTAGCTCCTACAATGAGCAGTTCTTC.

The chain is built from TRBV6-1 and TRBJ2-7, with TRBD1 matching 7 bases. The germline V gene encodes CDR1 MNHNS and CDR2 SASEGT. There are 14 residues in the CDR3. The V and J ends lost 2 bases and 4 bases, in that order; junction bases with no gene match: 5. DNA of the CDR3: TGTGCCAGCAGTGAACTTGACAGGGAATACGAGCAGTACTTC. Translation gives CASSELDREYEQYF.

J is TRBJ2-7 and V is TRBV7-2; 9 positions agree with TRBD1. The CDR3 runs to 16 residues. Trimming cost V 6 bases and J 4 bases; bases outside gene matches: 13. Germline CDR1 SGHTA, CDR2 FQGNSA. The CDR3, as DNA: TGTGCCAGCAGTCGCCTTTCCGGGACAGGGATATACGAGCAGTACTTC. This codes for CASSRLSGTGIYEQYF.